The T cell receptor (beta chain) under discussion was sequenced for a study of blood T cell repertoires in COVID-19. Overall study: Samples came from the United States, Italy and Spain, spanning acute and convalescent COVID-19. PBMCs, B-cell-depleted T cells, or T cells provided the cDNA or gDNA that made up the material.

Study processing details: For nucleated cells, counts were estimated from reference gene primer amplification. Libraries were prepared by immunoSEQ multiplex PCR; TCRdb keeps only in-frame clonotypes and omits some of them. Clone size and the V and J calls come from that table; the DNA yielded D and trimming. Counted here are 120,000 or so clones, roughly 91% occurring once; the ten biggest clones make up more than 1.5%. In germline, CDR1 is LGHDT, CDR2 YNNKEL (reference sequence). The V gene lost 0 bases and the J gene lost 4 bases, with 15 bases spanning the gap. The CDR3 length is 16 residues. Sequenced material: peripheral blood. The receptor comes from a human donor in a cohort sampled during active COVID-19. V and J are TRBV3-1 (or the pseudogene TRBV3-2) and TRBJ1-1, with D hard to call. The CDR3 coding sequence is TGTGCCAGCAGCCAAGATCGTAGCCCGGTGGGCACTGAAGCTTTCTTT. This codes for CASSQDRSPVGTEAFF.